This T cell receptor beta chain was captured by sequencing in a study of shared clonotypes between healthy human individuals. Naive CD8 populations comprised CD45RO-negative cells positively selected for CCR7, excluding terminally differentiated effector memory CD45RA+ cells. With 3 bases removed from V and 2 bases from J, the gap between germline ends came to 10 bases. CDR1 is SNHLY, CDR2 FYNNEI, per germline. The CDR3 is made up of 14 amino acids. The protocol was immunoSEQ multiplex PCR, while the TCRdb copy is restricted to in-frame clones and leaves out a portion. The table includes some 2,000,000 clones, just under 95% detected once.

The rearrangement uses TRBV2 and TRBJ1-2; tentatively, D is TRBD1 (5 bases). The clonotype originates from a man younger than 35 in good health. The material sequenced was naive CD8+ T cells sorted from blood. CDR3 residues: CASSDMGQNYGYTF. The CDR3, as DNA: TGTGCCAGCAGTGATATGGGGCAGAACTATGGCTACACCTTC.